This TCR beta chain was identified during a study of T cells in localized non-small cell lung cancer. Study-level findings and limits: Heterogeneity is still possible, as just one tumor region was sequenced. Adjacent lung was found to contain a median approximately 60 of the top 100 tumor clones. In uninvolved adjacent lung, T cell clonality reached its highest value, exceeding tumor.

About this clone: Its antigen is not known. In the same sample, other DNA sequences code for this CDR3.

Sequenced by immunoSEQ multiplex PCR; TCRdb stores in-frame clones only, minus some. This sample yields 30,000 to 40,000 clones, of which more than 75% are seen a single time; approximately 31% belongs to the top ten. CDR1 is LNHDA and CDR2 is SQIVND in the germline V gene (reference sequence). The length of the CDR3 is 13 residues. Deletions cut 5 bases from V and 0 bases from J, with 7 bases between. The sample here was peripheral blood, taken before any cancer treatment. V and J are TRBV19 and TRBJ1-1; D unresolved. The receptor comes from a male donor aged 60 or over with stage II squamous cell lung carcinoma. CDR3 sequence: CASSSQMNTEAFF. The CDR3 DNA reads as TGTGCCAGTAGTTCCCAGATGAACACTGAAGCTTTCTTT.